This T cell receptor beta chain was recovered during a study of cytomegalovirus exposure and HLA in healthy donors (dated by TCRdb to about 2017). For context, the study as a whole: An earlier analysis of some 500 of the donors reported more than 250 Gb of sequence data and around 120 million unique TCR beta sequences from 150 million to 200 million T cells. The number of typed donors differed by locus: about 620-640 for A, B, C, DRB1 and DQB1; 500 to 550 for DQA1; roughly 600 for DPA1; and roughly 470 for DPB1. In a later analysis, previously published TCR beta repertoires from more than 500 donors were re-analyzed and high-resolution HLA genotyping was added so that TCR occurrence patterns could be studied. Across around 400 genotyped donors of the cohort, an average of roughly 250,000 unique TCR beta nucleotide sequences per donor were sequenced, and about a sixth of those sequences were non-productive. Besides the first cohort of approximately 710 subjects, a separate validation cohort made up of 95 to 150 different subjects was used. Class I and class II HLA loci were covered by the typing at four-digit resolution. The study aimed to test whether cataloging public T cell receptors could reveal signatures of past pathogen exposure. An earlier analysis of about 600 of the donors used high-throughput TCR beta sequencing to judge whether each TCR beta V gene segment behaved as functional or pseudogenic. About 280 gigabases of sequencing data and around 85 million unique TCR sequences made up an early release that covered under 750 HLA-typed donors. Every repertoire in the discovery cohort had been generated on one and the same sequencing platform. Rather than using new phenotypic data, the later analysis identified candidate immune exposures from TCR beta sequences and from how often those sequences occurred across donors. In a later genetic analysis, genome-wide SNP genotypes for about three fifths of the roughly 670 donors were used, and that subset was treated as a discovery cohort. The T cell repertoires of 700 or so subjects were profiled by immunosequencing and related to cytomegalovirus serostatus. The study combined high-throughput TCR immunosequencing, statistical association of individual TCRs with disease status, and machine learning to predict cytomegalovirus infection status. Roughly 5 DR-DQ haplotypes were treated as single units for association and clustering because of strong linkage in the cohort. Of the approximately 400 genotyped donors, over 80% were placed in the genetic ancestry cluster associated with self-reported Caucasian donors. Donor age, sex, ethnicity and CMV serostatus were compiled alongside the repertoire data.

The cohort was made up of about 610 healthy bone marrow donors. At the time of sampling, every cohort member was nominally healthy, though immune exposures that went unrecorded were likely present. The donor was CMV seronegative and was included in the group of over 300 seronegative cohort members. A peripheral blood sample was collected from each donor, and TCR beta sequencing was performed on peripheral blood mononuclear cells. Genomic DNA was extracted from the blood cell samples with the Qiagen DNeasy Blood Extraction Kit. Libraries were built with the immunoSEQ multiplex PCR assay. For the multiplex PCR, a mixture combining 60 forward primers for TCR Vbeta segments and 13 reverse primers for TCR Jbeta segments was used. A multiplex PCR assay on genomic DNA amplified the CDR3 region of rearranged TCR beta genes. On the Illumina HiSeq System, the amplified TCR beta libraries were sequenced as 87-base-pair reads. On the study's bioinformatics: A later analysis counted about 76 million unique TCR beta chains across the approximately 700 repertoires, and around 9.9 million of these chains were shared by at least two donors. Raw reads were error-corrected and collapsed into unique sequences by a nearest-neighbor algorithm in which closely related sequences were merged to remove PCR and sequencing errors. To assign V, D and J gene segments, CDR3 sequences were aligned to IMGT reference sequences. Each retained sequence needed at least a six-nucleotide match to both a V gene segment and a J gene segment. Rearrangements were called productive when the CDR3 lacked stop codons and stayed in frame with V and J; all others were non-productive. Following IMGT convention, CDR3 was defined as the stretch from the second conserved V-encoded cysteine to the conserved J-encoded phenylalanine. In an earlier analysis of roughly 610 of the donors, sequences lacking an unambiguous match to a single V gene segment were excluded. An earlier analysis of a few hundred of the donors called V segments functional above 56.7% productive rearrangements and segregating when the between-donor standard deviation exceeded 5%. A statistical classification framework was developed to diagnose cytomegalovirus status using the catalog of TCR beta chain sequences. V and J gene assignment, in a later analysis, came from comparing TCR nucleotide sequences with IMGT/GENE-DB human TR gene sequences. The TCRdist pipeline was used in a later analysis to assign CDR3 sequences and most-parsimonious VDJ recombination scenarios. In a later analysis, every TCR beta chain was defined by the combination of its CDR3 amino acid sequence and its V-gene family, and reads without a unique V-gene family were dropped. A later analysis removed over 500 highly shared, low-generation-probability nucleotide sequences to deal with suspected cross-contamination and a sequencing artifact. In a later analysis, a clonal expansion index was calculated for each public chain from normalized within-repertoire ranks of inferred template counts. In a later analysis, generation probabilities were computed with a VDJ recombination model fitted to out-of-frame rearrangements, and the resulting probabilities were checked against IGoR. In a later analysis, hypergeometric tests were used to score TCR-TCR, TCR-HLA and TCR-CMV co-occurrence, with a repertoire-size bias correction applied to TCR pairs. In a later analysis, false discovery rates were estimated by permuting HLA or CMV assignments 20 times. In a later analysis, co-occurring TCRs were grouped with DBSCAN, and TCRdist sequence similarity was added when clustering was performed within HLA-allele-positive subsets. For co-occurrence clustering, repertoires with fewer than 30,000 or more than 120,000 public chains were excluded, along with five repertoires with anomalous nucleotide sharing. This immuneACCESS table, as held by TCRdb, lists in-frame sequences with V and J called but not all clones. Of the missing ones, under half trace to an unresolved V gene in checked studies; the others have no known cause. V and J calls and clone size are as listed in that table; D and trimming were resolved from the DNA. This sample holds some 200,000 clones; approximately 88% were observed only once. In total, the top ten clones hold approximately 0.71% of the sample.

This clone was detected only once. Its binding antigen is unknown. Base qualities are not recorded, but no much larger clone differs from it by a single base. Findings and caveats that apply to the study as a whole: The sequencing pipeline was judged likely to have produced a cluster of highly shared sequence variants as a technical artifact. Linkage disequilibrium might explain the correlated functional status among segregating V segments, but an unknown experimental factor could not be ruled out. According to a later analysis, TCR association rates differed among HLA loci, with DRB1 alleles showing the most associated TCRs and HLA-C alleles showing the fewest. A later analysis found that HLA-associated TCR beta chains were more clonally expanded and had lower generation probabilities than equally common non-associated chains. A later analysis associated roughly 17,000 TCR beta sequences with specific HLA alleles at a false discovery rate of 0.05. In a later genetic analysis, a missense DCLRE1C variant was associated with V-gene and J-gene trimming of TCR beta chains, and the association was replicated in an independent cohort. In a later analysis, several top co-occurrence clusters were reported to appear linked to parvovirus B19, influenza, CMV and Epstein-Barr virus. Most CMV-associated TCR beta chains appeared to be HLA-restricted in a later analysis, and the HLA associations seemed to be driven largely by CMV exposure. Because counts were too low, about 15 rarely observed V segments, including chromosome 9 orphons, were left out of the earlier analysis of about 500 of the donors. A few of the identified cytomegalovirus-associated TCR beta chains were confirmed in vitro to be specific for cytomegalovirus antigens. For the cohort, immune exposure information was limited to CMV serostatus. The presence/absence analyses assumed that sequencing depth was roughly uniform across donors, and that assumption may not be true. An earlier analysis of roughly 570 of the donors showed that most TCR beta V segments appeared in productive rearrangements either about 87% or about 30% of the time, which broadly matched IMGT annotations. According to the authors, the approach could potentially be generalized to other disease states and immunological phenotypes. Only TCR beta chains were sequenced in this cohort, and the absence of alpha or paired-chain data limited detectable features. A later genetic analysis reported fewer N-insertions in productive TCRs among donors in an Asian-associated ancestry cluster than the roughly 700-donor mean. Most TCR sequences were observed very rarely across donors, whereas some public TCRs were present in many individuals. HLA typing was unavailable for some donors at each locus, so association tests used only the typed subset. In the study, 150 to 200 TCR beta chains were listed as associated with cytomegalovirus. A further reported finding was that TCR beta sequences accurately predicted the HLA-A and HLA-B alleles for most subjects in the first cohort. Assigning TCR associations to individual alleles was difficult when HLA alleles, especially DR and DQ, strongly co-occurred. In both the original and validation cohorts, the classifier was reported to diagnose cytomegalovirus status with high specificity and sensitivity.

Sequenced material: PBMCs. The sequence was collected from a boy younger than 10 in good health and CMV-seronegative.

The CDR3 reads as follows: CAIRKQGAVTAEAFF. The sequenced DNA: TGTGCCATCAGGAAACAGGGGGCCGTGACGGCTGAAGCTTTCTTT. In this chain, TRBV10-3 is recombined with TRBJ1-1; 9 central nucleotides agree with TRBD1. Taken from cysteine to phenylalanine, the CDR3 has 15 residues. CDR3 DNA is the only sequence kept; it has 45 bases, read in frame from the first base. Looking up the germline V gene yields CDR1 ENHRY and CDR2 SYGVKD. At the junction V is shortened by 6 bases and J by 6 bases; bases outside the gene matches: 11.